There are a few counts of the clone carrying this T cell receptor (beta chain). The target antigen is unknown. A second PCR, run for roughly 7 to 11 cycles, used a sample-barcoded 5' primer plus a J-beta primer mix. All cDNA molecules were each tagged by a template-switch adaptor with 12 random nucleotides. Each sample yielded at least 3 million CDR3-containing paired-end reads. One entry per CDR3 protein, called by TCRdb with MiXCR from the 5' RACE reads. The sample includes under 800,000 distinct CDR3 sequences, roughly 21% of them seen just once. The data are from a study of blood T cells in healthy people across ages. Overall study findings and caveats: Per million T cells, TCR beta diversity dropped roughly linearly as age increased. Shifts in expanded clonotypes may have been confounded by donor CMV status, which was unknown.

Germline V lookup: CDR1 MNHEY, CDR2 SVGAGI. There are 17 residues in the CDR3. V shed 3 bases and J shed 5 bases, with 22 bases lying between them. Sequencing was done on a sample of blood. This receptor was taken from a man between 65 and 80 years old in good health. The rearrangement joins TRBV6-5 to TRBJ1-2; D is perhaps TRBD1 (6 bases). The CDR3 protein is CASSYSLPARGGYGYTF. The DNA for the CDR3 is TGTGCCAGCAGTTATAGCCTCCCCGCCAGGGGAGGTTATGGCTACACCTTC.